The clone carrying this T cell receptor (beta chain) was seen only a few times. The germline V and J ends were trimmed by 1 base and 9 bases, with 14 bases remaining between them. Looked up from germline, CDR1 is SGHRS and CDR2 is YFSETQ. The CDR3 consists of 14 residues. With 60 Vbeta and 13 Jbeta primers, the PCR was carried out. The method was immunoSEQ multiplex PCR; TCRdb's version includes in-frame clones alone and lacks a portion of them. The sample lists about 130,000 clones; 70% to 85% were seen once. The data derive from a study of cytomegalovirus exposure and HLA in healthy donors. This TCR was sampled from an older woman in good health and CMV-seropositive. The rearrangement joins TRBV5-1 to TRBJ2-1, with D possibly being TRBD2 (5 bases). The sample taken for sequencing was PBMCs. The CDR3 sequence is CASSLLNGGPEQFF. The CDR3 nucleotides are TGCGCCAGCAGCTTGTTAAATGGCGGGCCTGAGCAGTTCTTC.